The rows below give T cell receptor beta chains drawn from one sample of a study of T-cell memory formation after mild COVID-19. TCRdb redid the calling of the 5' RACE reads with MiXCR, one entry per CDR3 protein. The sample contains fewer than 200,000 distinct CDR3 sequences, less than 20% of which appear only once. Sequencing was carried out using PBMCs or a T cell subset sorted from them (not recorded which). The receptor source for this set is a man aged 18 to 30 who had mild COVID-19 (a few samples of this study predate the infection). Cell type and time point are not known. Each CDR3 is given with its conserved first and last residue. D genes are given only for firm matches. Expanded clones get a size class; other rows say once, few or many, or leave the size out.

j_gene	d_gene	v_gene	abundance	CDR3aa	CDR3nt
TRBJ2-5	-	TRBV7-9	-	CASSYSLGRHQETQYF	TGTGCCAGCAGCTACAGTCTGGGGAGGCACCAAGAGACCCAGTACTTC
TRBJ2-5	TRBD2	TRBV7-7	few	CASSRGGTYQETQYF	TGTGCTAGCAGCCGGGGGGGGACGTACCAAGAGACCCAGTACTTC
TRBJ1-5	-	TRBV7-2	-	CASSLVGEGNQPQHF	TGTGCCAGCAGCTTAGTAGGAGAGGGCAATCAGCCCCAGCATTTT
TRBJ2-2	TRBD1	TRBV5-1	-	CASSLETQGANTGELFF	TGCGCCAGCAGCTTGGAGACTCAGGGGGCGAACACCGGGGAGCTGTTTTTT
TRBJ2-1	-	TRBV20-1	-	CSAPIRATYNEQFF	TGCAGTGCCCCTATCAGGGCGACCTACAATGAGCAGTTCTTC
TRBJ2-5	-	TRBV2	few	CAQGSGTGVETQYF	TGTGCCCAGGGATCCGGGACCGGGGTCGAGACCCAGTACTTC
TRBJ2-5	-	TRBV10-3	many	CAISESQGRETQYF	TGTGCCATCAGTGAGAGTCAGGGGCGGGAGACCCAGTACTTC
TRBJ2-3	TRBD2	TRBV29-1	few	CSARTSGTTDTQYF	TGCAGCGCGCGGACTAGCGGGACTACAGATACGCAGTATTTT
TRBJ1-2	-	TRBV5-1	few	CASSPERNYGYTF	TGCGCCAGCAGCCCGGAAAGGAACTATGGCTACACCTTC
TRBJ1-5	-	TRBV19	-	CASAPWDQPQHF	TGTGCCAGTGCACCATGGGATCAGCCCCAGCATTTT
TRBJ1-1	TRBD1	TRBV28	once	CASSLGTDRTEAFF	TGTGCCAGCAGTCTAGGGACAGACCGCACTGAAGCTTTCTTT
TRBJ1-1	TRBD1	TRBV7-3	-	CASSGGGAYTEAFF	TGTGCCAGCAGCGGAGGGGGCGCCTACACTGAAGCTTTCTTT
TRBJ1-1	-	TRBV3-1	-	CASSQEVGGLGAFF	TGTGCCAGCAGCCAAGAAGTGGGGGGCCTCGGAGCTTTCTTT
TRBJ2-1	-	TRBV28	few	CASTPGHSYNEQFF	TGTGCCAGTACCCCGGGACACTCCTACAATGAGCAGTTCTTC
TRBJ2-3	-	TRBV5-1	-	CASGIGPLGTDTQYF	TGCGCCAGCGGGATCGGTCCCTTGGGCACAGATACGCAGTATTTT
TRBJ2-7	-	TRBV2	-	CASSEAGTYEQYF	TGTGCCAGCAGTGAAGCGGGTACCTACGAGCAGTACTTC
TRBJ2-7	-	TRBV15	few	CATSRSQRVSYEQYF	TGTGCCACCAGCAGAAGCCAGAGGGTTTCCTACGAGCAGTACTTC
TRBJ2-3	TRBD1	TRBV7-2	few	CASSKRQGVGDTQYF	TGTGCCAGCAGCAAGAGACAGGGGGTCGGAGATACGCAGTATTTT
TRBJ1-6	TRBD1	TRBV20-1	few	CSAKSGGTYNSPLHF	TGCAGTGCTAAGTCAGGGGGTACCTATAATTCACCCCTCCACTTT
TRBJ1-1	-	TRBV20-1	-	CSARDAGQGNTEAFF	TGCAGTGCTAGAGATGCAGGGCAGGGGAACACTGAAGCTTTCTTT
TRBJ2-5	-	TRBV7-6	many	CASSFGNGLQETQYF	-
TRBJ1-1	-	TRBV9	-	CASSVEGGIYTEAFF	TGTGCCAGCAGCGTAGAGGGCGGAATATACACTGAAGCTTTCTTT
TRBJ2-3	-	TRBV27	few	CASGLTGTTDTQYF	TGTGCCAGCGGCCTAACAGGGACCACAGATACGCAGTATTTT
TRBJ2-1	-	TRBV11-1	-	CASGTGSYNEQFF	TGTGCCAGCGGGACTGGCTCCTACAATGAGCAGTTCTTC
TRBJ1-3	-	TRBV7-8	-	CASSFVEGSGYTIYF	TGTGCCAGCAGCTTTGTCGAAGGGTCGGGATACACCATATATTTT
TRBJ2-1	TRBD1	TRBV7-2	-	CASSTQGQAYNEQFF	TGTGCCAGCAGCACCCAGGGACAGGCCTACAATGAGCAGTTCTTC
TRBJ2-2	TRBD1	TRBV4-1	-	CASSPSGTGLTGELFF	TGCGCCAGCAGCCCGTCGGGGACAGGGCTCACCGGGGAGCTGTTTTTT
TRBJ1-2	-	TRBV7-2	-	CASSLAGQDGYTF	TGTGCCAGCAGCTTAGCGGGGCAGGATGGCTACACCTTC
TRBJ2-3	-	TRBV6-6	-	CASSPTELTDTQYF	TGTGCCAGCAGCCCGACAGAGCTAACAGATACGCAGTATTTT
TRBJ2-7	TRBD1	TRBV6-2/TRBV6-3	-	CASSYWDRVYEQYF	TGTGCCAGCAGTTACTGGGACAGGGTCTACGAGCAGTACTTC
TRBJ2-1	TRBD1	TRBV7-3	-	CASSLGTGYEQFF	TGTGCCAGCAGCTTAGGGACAGGGTATGAGCAGTTCTTC
TRBJ2-1	-	TRBV7-2	few	CASSFRVVGNEQFF	TGTGCCAGCAGCTTCCGGGTGGTCGGCAATGAGCAGTTCTTC